This T cell receptor (beta chain) was recorded in a study of blood T cells in healthy people across ages. This clonotype showed up just once. What it recognizes is unknown. General study results and limits: Older individuals had lower TCR beta diversity per million T cells (the decline was roughly linear).

Germline trimming cut 2 bases from V and 4 bases from J; bases unmatched to any gene: 7. Looked up from germline, CDR1 is DFQATT and CDR2 is SNEGSKA (reference sequence). The CDR3 covers 16 residues. Researchers collected 9 to 10 milliliters of peripheral blood from every single donor. A minimum of 6.5 million PBMCs was isolated per sample. It was with a sample-barcoded 5' primer and a J-beta primer mix that a second PCR of about 6 to 12 cycles was run. TCRdb re-derived calls from the 5' RACE reads in MiXCR, one entry per CDR3 protein. This table holds about 1.8 million distinct CDR3 sequences, 40% to 55% found once.

The sequence derives from a woman aged 40-49 years in good health. The sample comprised blood. J is TRBJ2-2 and V is TRBV20-1; 10 bases line up with TRBD2. The CDR3: CSARSHLAGVTGELFF. The CDR3 coding sequence is TGCAGTGCTAGAAGTCACCTAGCGGGGGTCACCGGGGAGCTGTTTTTT.